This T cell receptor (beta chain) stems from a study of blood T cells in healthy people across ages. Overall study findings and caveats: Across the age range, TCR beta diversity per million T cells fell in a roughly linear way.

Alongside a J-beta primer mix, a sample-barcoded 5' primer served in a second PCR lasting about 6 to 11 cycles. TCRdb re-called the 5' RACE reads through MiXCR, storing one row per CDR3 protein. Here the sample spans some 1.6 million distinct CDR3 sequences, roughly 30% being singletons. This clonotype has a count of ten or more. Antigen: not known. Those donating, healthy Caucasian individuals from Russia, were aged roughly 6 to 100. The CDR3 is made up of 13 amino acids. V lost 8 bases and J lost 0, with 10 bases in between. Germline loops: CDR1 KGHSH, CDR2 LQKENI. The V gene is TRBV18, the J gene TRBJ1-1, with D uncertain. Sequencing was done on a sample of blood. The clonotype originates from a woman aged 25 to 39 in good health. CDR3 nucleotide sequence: TGTGCCAGCGCCGGTTTCATGAACACTGAAGCTTTCTTT. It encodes CASAGFMNTEAFF.